This TCR beta chain came from a study of cytomegalovirus exposure and HLA in healthy donors. Study-level findings and limits: With high specificity and sensitivity, the classifier reportedly diagnosed cytomegalovirus status. Prior analysis indicated that the majority of TCR beta V segments exhibited productivity approximately 90% or approximately 30% of the time.

Comments on this clone: Its target is not known. Its ends do not fully match the called genes, so a read error is possible.

PCR employed 60 Vbeta and 13 Jbeta primers. Produced via immunoSEQ multiplex PCR; TCRdb's table is partial and in-frame only. The repertoire consists of 200,000 to 250,000 clones, with approximately 80% occurring once and the leading ten covering roughly 0.7%. Sequencing was carried out using PBMCs. This TCR derives from a boy younger than 10 in good health and CMV-seronegative.

CDR3 sequence: CASTLGTISGNTIYF. DNA for the CDR3: TGCGCCAGCACCTTGGGGACAATCTCTGGAAACACCATATATTTT. The chain has TRBV5-1 and TRBJ1-3, with a tentative D call TRBD1 (6 bases). This CDR3 has 15 amino acids. In germline, CDR1 is SGHRS, CDR2 YFSETQ.